The present T cell receptor beta chain was sequenced within a study of early T cells in non-severe SARS-CoV-2 infection. Study as a whole: The chains were unpaired, and the sequenced material was bulk RNA from unsorted whole blood. General study results and limits: VDJdb matching, biased toward anti-spike CD8 responses, missed private and CD4 specificities.

The CDR3 loop spans 14 amino acids. The V gene lost 0 bases and the J gene lost 2 bases, with 7 bases spanning the gap. In germline, CDR1 is MNHEY, CDR2 SVGAGI. Attached unique molecular identifiers marked individual cDNA molecules. From the 5' RACE reads, TCRdb called clonotypes with MiXCR, one entry per CDR3 protein. In the table there are tens of thousands of distinct CDR3 sequences, 12% of which are singletons. Of note for this clonotype: Its antigen is not known.

This chain connects TRBV6-5 to TRBJ1-1; D uncertain. Input material: whole blood. The sequence came from an adult who was a healthcare worker with PCR-confirmed SARS-CoV-2 infection or an uninfected control (not recorded which). CDR3 coding DNA: TGTGCCAGCAGTTACTCGGGCGACAACACTGAAGCTTTCTTT. Translation gives CASSYSGDNTEAFF.